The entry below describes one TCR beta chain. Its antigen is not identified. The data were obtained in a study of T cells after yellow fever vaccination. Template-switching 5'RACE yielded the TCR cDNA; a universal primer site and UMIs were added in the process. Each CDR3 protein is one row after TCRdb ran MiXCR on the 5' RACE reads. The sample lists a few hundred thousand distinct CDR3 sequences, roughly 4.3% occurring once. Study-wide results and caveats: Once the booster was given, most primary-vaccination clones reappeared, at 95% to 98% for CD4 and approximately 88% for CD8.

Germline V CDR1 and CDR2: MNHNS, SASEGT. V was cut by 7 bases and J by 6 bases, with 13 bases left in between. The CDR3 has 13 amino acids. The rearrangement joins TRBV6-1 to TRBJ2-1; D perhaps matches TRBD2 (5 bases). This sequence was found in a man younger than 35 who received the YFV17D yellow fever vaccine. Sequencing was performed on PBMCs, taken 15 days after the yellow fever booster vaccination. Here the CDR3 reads CASTRSEANEQFF. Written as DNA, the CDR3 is TGTGCCAGCACCAGATCGGAGGCCAATGAGCAGTTCTTC.